This T cell receptor beta chain was identified in a study of T cell responses to AZD1222 COVID-19 vaccine. Notes on the study in general: Repertoires were obtained solely post-peak T cell response. Per reports, nearly half of all spike-specific TCRs target regions that are unmutated in variants.

Of note for this clone: No antigen is known for it.

CDR1 and CDR2 (germline): SGDLS, YYNGEE. J was trimmed by 5 bases and V by 0 bases; bases with no gene match: 7. CDR3 size: 17 residues. TCRdb keeps only in-frame clones here, not all; method: immunoSEQ multiplex PCR. The sample comprises nearly 90,000 clones, approximately 86% of which are singletons, and 10% rests with the top ten. This sequence originates from an adult in good health. This chain joins TRBV9 and TRBJ1-4, with 10 bases lining up with TRBD1. Here the sequenced sample was peripheral blood, taken on day 0 of MenACWY control vaccination. The CDR3 here is CASSVDPADRGNEKLFF. CDR3 nucleotides: TGTGCCAGCAGCGTAGATCCAGCGGACAGGGGGAATGAAAAACTGTTTTTT.